Each of the 8 T cell receptor beta chains below was sequenced from the same sample in a study of CD8+CD57+ T cells in acquired aplastic anemia. Before being chosen for sequencing, patients had shown CD8+CD57+ cell expansion by flow cytometry. Genomic DNA acted as the template from which TCR beta VDJ combination and CDR3 sequence profiling were carried out. MiXCR was run by TCRdb on the reads, yielding one entry per CDR3 protein. The sample has 130,000 or so distinct CDR3 sequences; 55% to 60% are singletons. Sequencing used sorted CD4+, CD8+, or CD8+CD57+ T cells (not recorded which) from PBMCs. These TCRs come from a human donor with aplastic anemia.

Many counts were recorded for this clonotype. The gene calls are TRBV6-5 and TRBJ2-5, with D uncertain. V was trimmed by 1 base and J by 2 bases, leaving 5 bases between them. This CDR3 is 13 amino acids long. The V gene's germline CDR1 is MNHEY and CDR2 SVGAGI. The CDR3: CASSYFTQETQYF. The DNA of the CDR3 is TGTGCCAGCAGTTACTTTACTCAAGAGACCCAGTACTTC.

This clonotype was counted only a few times. The genes are TRBV10-1 and TRBJ2-7; the D gene is possibly TRBD2 (5 bases). This CDR3 has 15 amino acids. V gave up 0 bases and J gave up 9 bases, with 18 bases separating them. From germline, CDR1 is WNHNN and CDR2 SYGVQD (reference sequence). The CDR3 DNA follows: TGCGCCAGCAGTGAGTCCGTTGCGGGTTACGGTGGGCAGTACTTC. Its protein is CASSESVAGYGGQYF.

The V and J genes are TRBV20-1 and TRBJ2-1; D perhaps matches TRBD1 (5 bases). Germline V gives CDR1 DFQATT, CDR2 SNEGSKA (reference sequence). This CDR3 spans 14 amino acids. V was pared by 2 bases and J by 1 base, with 9 bases between. Here the CDR3 reads CSARIDRSYNEQFF. CDR3 DNA sequence: TGCAGTGCTAGAATCGACAGATCCTACAATGAGCAGTTCTTC.

The genes are TRBV25-1 and TRBJ1-1; D gene ambiguous. The germline gives CDR1 MGHDK, CDR2 SYGVNS. The CDR3 runs 13 residues. Between the trimmed V and J ends, which lost 8 bases and 1 base, there was a span of 11 bases. The CDR3 DNA reads as TGTGCCAGCCCCGGCGAAGAGAACACTGAAGCTTTCTTT. It translates to CASPGEENTEAFF.

This clonotype was picked up one time. The CDR3 reads CSAHPASSNQPQHF. CDR3 nucleotides: TGCAGTGCTCACCCCGCCTCTAGCAATCAGCCCCAGCATTTT. This chain joins TRBV20-1 and TRBJ1-5; D not resolved. Per germline, CDR1 DFQATT and CDR2 SNEGSKA (reference sequence). The CDR3 covers 14 residues. Trimming took 5 bases from V and 0 from J, leaving 11 bases between them.

As for this clonotype: A single base separates this from a much larger clone, so it may be a read error. The V gene is TRBV4-3, the J gene TRBJ2-1; D tentatively reads TRBD1 or TRBD2 (6 bases each). CDR1 and CDR2 from the germline V gene are LGHNA and YSLEER. CDR3 length: 15 amino acids. The CDR3 loop is CACSQGGGGYNEQFF. CDR3 coding DNA: TGCGCCTGCAGCCAAGGAGGGGGAGGATACAATGAGCAGTTCTTC.

About this clonotype itself: Sequence at one end of the junction differs from germline and may be a read error. The genes are TRBV7-3 and TRBJ2-5, with a possible D match to TRBD1 (5 bases). This CDR3 is built from 13 residues. CDR1 and CDR2 (germline): SGHTA, FQGTGA. Written as DNA, the CDR3 is TGTGCCGGCAGCTTCGCAGGGAAAGAGACCCAGTACTTC. Protein: CAGSFAGKETQYF.

A word on this clonotype: The junction and the germline gene differ at one end; a read error may be behind it. V usage is TRBV2 and J usage is TRBJ2-2, with D maybe TRBD2 (5 bases). CDR3 length: 13 amino acids. Germline V lookup: CDR1 SNHLY, CDR2 FYNNEI. As DNA, the CDR3 is TGTGCCAGCAGTGACGTCAACGACGGGGAGATGCTTTTT. Translated, it gives CASSDVNDGEMLF.